This entry describes one TCR beta chain. The antigen remains undetermined. From the reads, TCRdb called clonotypes with MiXCR, one entry per CDR3 protein. The sample shows just under 300,000 distinct CDR3 sequences, around 10% of them seen only once. These data originate in a study of T cell repertoires in cytomegalovirus infection. Study details: In public TCR beta signatures, there were indications of both CMV infection and matching HLA type.

CDR3 length equals 16 residues. V lost 4 bases to trimming and J lost 0 bases; unmatched junction nucleotides: 5. Per germline, CDR1 SGHAT and CDR2 FQNNGV. Study-wide points: Identification of carriers of CMV plus the relevant HLA was achieved through cumulative public TCR beta family frequency. Predominance within the ex vivo response was attributable to HLA-C-restricted CMV-specific TCR beta clonotypes.

The rearrangement links TRBV11-2 to TRBJ2-1, with TRBD2 matching over 8 bases. The source is a human donor in good health (CMV status not recorded). Some clones in this sample may be carry-over from other donors' samples. Sequencing input: PBMCs. CDR3 amino acids: CASSWKRGISYNEQFF. CDR3 sequence (DNA): TGTGCCAGCAGCTGGAAGCGGGGGATCTCCTACAATGAGCAGTTCTTC.